One T cell receptor beta chain is described in this entry. These data come from a study of blood T cell repertoires in COVID-19. Original methodology: Estimates of nucleated cell counts were drawn from the amplification of reference gene primers. Data came from immunoSEQ multiplex PCR; TCRdb stores just in-frame clones and leaves some out. The V and J calls and clone size were taken over from that table, and D and trimming were inferred from the DNA. The sample lists 190,000 or so clones, around 90% seen once, with 1.2% in the top ten. This CDR3 contains 16 residues. Trimming shortened V by 0 bases and J by 3 bases, and 14 bases separated the two germline ends. Germline CDR1 and CDR2: LNHDA and SQIVND (reference sequence).

The chain links TRBV19 to TRBJ1-2; D remains ambiguous. The sequence was obtained from a man aged 25-45 years who had recovered from COVID-19. Material: PBMCs or T cells enriched from blood (not recorded which). The CDR3, as DNA: TGTGCCAGTAGTATAGACAGTAGCTACACCTACTATGGCTACACCTTC. Residues: CASSIDSSYTYYGYTF.